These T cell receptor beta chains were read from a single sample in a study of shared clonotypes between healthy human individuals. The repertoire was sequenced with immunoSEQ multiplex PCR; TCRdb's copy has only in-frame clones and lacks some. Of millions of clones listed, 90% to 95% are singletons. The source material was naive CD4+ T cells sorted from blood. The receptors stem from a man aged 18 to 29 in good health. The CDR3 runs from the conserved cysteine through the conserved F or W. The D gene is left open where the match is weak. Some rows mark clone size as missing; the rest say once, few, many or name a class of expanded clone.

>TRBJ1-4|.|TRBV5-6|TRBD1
CASSRLDRRNEKLFF
TGTGCCAGCAGCCGTCTGGACAGGAGAAATGAAAAACTGTTTTTT
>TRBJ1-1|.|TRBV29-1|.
CSAGVEAFF
TGCAGCGCCGGGGTCGAAGCTTTCTTT
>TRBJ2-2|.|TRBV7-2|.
CASRTSRDTGELFF
TGTGCCAGCCGAACCTCCAGGGACACCGGGGAGCTGTTTTTT
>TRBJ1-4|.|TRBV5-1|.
CASSLEGGPNEKLFF
TGCGCCAGCAGCTTGGAGGGAGGGCCTAATGAAAAACTGTTTTTT
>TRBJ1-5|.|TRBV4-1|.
CASSQELGDQPQHF
TGCGCCAGCAGCCAAGAGCTAGGGGATCAGCCCCAGCATTTT
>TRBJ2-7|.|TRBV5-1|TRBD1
CASSPRTGAIPTYEQYF
TGCGCCAGCAGCCCCCGGACAGGCGCAATACCGACCTACGAGCAGTACTTC
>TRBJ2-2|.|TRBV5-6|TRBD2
CASSLHAGLAYTGELFF
TGTGCCAGCTCCCTCCACGCGGGACTAGCGTATACCGGGGAGCTGTTTTTT
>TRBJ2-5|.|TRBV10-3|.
CAISDGAGRETQYF
TGTGCCATCAGTGATGGGGCGGGCAGGGAGACCCAGTACTTC
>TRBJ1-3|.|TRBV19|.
CASTPGEANSGNTIYF
TGTGCCAGTACCCCGGGAGAGGCGAACTCTGGAAACACCATATATTTT
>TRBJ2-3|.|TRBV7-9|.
CASSLTLPTDTQYF
TGTGCCAGCAGCTTAACCCTACCCACAGATACGCAGTATTTT
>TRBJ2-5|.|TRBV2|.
CASGPTAKETQYF
TGTGCCAGCGGGCCGACAGCGAAAGAGACCCAGTACTTC
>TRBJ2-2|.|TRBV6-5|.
CASSTGGLGTGELFF
TGTGCCAGCAGTACTGGAGGGCTTGGCACCGGGGAGCTGTTTTTT
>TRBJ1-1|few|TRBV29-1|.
CSVEGTYNTEAFF
TGCAGCGTTGAAGGGACATACAACACTGAAGCTTTCTTT
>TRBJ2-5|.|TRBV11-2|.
CASSLVRRTDDPKYF
TGTGCCAGCAGCCTTGTTCGTCGGACTGACGATCCAAAGTACTTC
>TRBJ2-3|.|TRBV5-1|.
CASSLVSTSTDTQYF
TGCGCCAGCAGCTTGGTCAGCACTAGCACAGATACGCAGTATTTT
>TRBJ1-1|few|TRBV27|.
CASSATVTSEAFF
TGTGCCAGCAGTGCGACAGTGACCTCTGAAGCTTTCTTT
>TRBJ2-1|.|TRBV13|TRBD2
CASRLAGGHNEQFF
TGTGCCAGCAGATTAGCGGGAGGACACAATGAGCAGTTCTTC
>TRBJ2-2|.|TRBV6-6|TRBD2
CASGRVGGELFF
TGTGCCAGCGGGAGGGTTGGCGGGGAGCTGTTTTTT
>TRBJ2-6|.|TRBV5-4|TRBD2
CASSAGTSGGMGANVLTF
TGTGCCAGCAGCGCCGGGACTAGCGGGGGGATGGGGGCCAACGTCCTGACTTTC
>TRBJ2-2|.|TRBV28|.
CASRDANTGELFF
TGTGCCAGCAGGGATGCGAACACCGGGGAGCTGTTTTTT
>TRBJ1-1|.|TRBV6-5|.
CASSYWARLRGTEAFF
TGTGCCAGCAGTTACTGGGCCCGACTTAGGGGCACTGAAGCTTTCTTT
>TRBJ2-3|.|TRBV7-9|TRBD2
CASSQVQTSGRSTDTQYF
TGTGCCAGCAGCCAAGTGCAAACTAGCGGGAGAAGCACAGATACGCAGTATTTT
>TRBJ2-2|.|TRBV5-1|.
CASSAGWDTGELFF
TGCGCCAGCAGCGCCGGGTGGGACACCGGGGAGCTGTTTTTT
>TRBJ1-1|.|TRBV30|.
CAWKEQGGMNTEAFF
TGTGCCTGGAAAGAGCAAGGGGGAATGAACACTGAAGCTTTCTTT
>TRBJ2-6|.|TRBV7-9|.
CASSRGRDSGANVLTF
TGTGCCAGCAGTCGCGGACGGGACTCTGGGGCCAACGTCCTGACTTTC
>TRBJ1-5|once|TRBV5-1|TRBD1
CASSLVPVGQGDQPQHF
TGCGCCAGCAGCTTGGTCCCGGTCGGACAGGGGGATCAGCCCCAGCATTTT
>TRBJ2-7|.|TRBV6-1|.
CASSERGGPYEQYF
TGTGCCAGCAGTGAAAGGGGGGGCCCCTACGAGCAGTACTTC
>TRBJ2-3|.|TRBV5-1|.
CASSLEAGAADTQYF
TGCGCCAGCAGCTTGGAGGCGGGGGCCGCAGATACGCAGTATTTT
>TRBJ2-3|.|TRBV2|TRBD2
CASGTSGGVYKQYF
TGTGCCAGCGGGACTAGCGGGGGTGTCTATAAGCAGTATTTT
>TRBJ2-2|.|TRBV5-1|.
CASSLGANTGELFF
TGCGCCAGCAGCTTGGGGGCAAACACCGGGGAGCTGTTTTTT
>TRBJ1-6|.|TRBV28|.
CASRLRVFGNSPLHF
TGTGCCAGCCGATTGAGAGTCTTCGGGAATTCACCCCTCCACTTT
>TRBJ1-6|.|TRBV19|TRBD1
CASSIDETGRNSPLHF
TGTGCCAGTAGTATAGATGAGACAGGGCGAAATTCACCCCTCCACTTT
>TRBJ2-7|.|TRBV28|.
CASSFRYEQYF
TGTGCCAGCAGTTTTAGGTACGAGCAGTACTTC
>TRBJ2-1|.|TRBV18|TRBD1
CASSPTGGPGNEQFF
TGTGCCAGCTCACCCACAGGGGGGCCGGGGAATGAGCAGTTCTTC
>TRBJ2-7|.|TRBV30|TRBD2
CAWSVAREGQYF
TGTGCCTGGAGTGTAGCCAGGGAGGGTCAGTACTTC
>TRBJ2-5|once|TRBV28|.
CASSLARSETQYF
TGTGCCAGCAGTTTAGCACGGTCCGAGACCCAGTACTTC
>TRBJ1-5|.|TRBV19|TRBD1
CASSIEGASNQPQHF
TGTGCCAGTAGTATTGAGGGGGCTAGCAATCAGCCCCAGCATTTT
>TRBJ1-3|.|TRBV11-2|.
CASSSKGPGASGNTIYF
TGTGCCAGCAGCTCTAAAGGCCCTGGGGCATCTGGAAACACCATATATTTT
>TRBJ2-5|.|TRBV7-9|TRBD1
CASSLATGGGGETQYF
TGTGCCAGCAGCTTAGCCACAGGGGGTGGTGGAGAGACCCAGTACTTC
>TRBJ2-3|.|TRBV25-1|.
CASSGLTDTQYF
TGTGCCAGCAGTGGCTTGACAGATACGCAGTATTTT
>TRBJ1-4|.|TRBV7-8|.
CASTARGGADEKLFF
TGTGCCAGCACGGCGCGGGGGGGCGCCGATGAAAAACTGTTTTTT
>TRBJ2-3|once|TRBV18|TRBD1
CASSPWDRDTDTQYF
TGTGCCAGCTCACCATGGGACAGGGACACAGATACGCAGTATTTT
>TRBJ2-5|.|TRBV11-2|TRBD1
CASSPTGGYQETQYF
TGTGCCAGCAGCCCAACAGGGGGGTACCAAGAGACCCAGTACTTC
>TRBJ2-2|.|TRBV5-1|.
CASSSEATGELFF
TGCGCCAGCAGCTCCGAGGCAACCGGGGAGCTGTTTTTT
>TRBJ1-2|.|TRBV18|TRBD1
CASSPTGDGIGYTF
TGTGCCAGCTCACCTACAGGGGACGGGATTGGCTACACCTTC
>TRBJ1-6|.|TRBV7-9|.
CASDQGSSYNSPLHF
TGTGCCAGCGACCAAGGCAGCTCCTATAATTCACCCCTCCACTTT
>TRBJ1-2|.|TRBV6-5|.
CASSYSRVYGYTF
TGTGCCAGCAGTTATTCGAGAGTTTATGGCTACACCTTC
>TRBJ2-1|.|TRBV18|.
CASSFENEQFF
TGTGCCAGCTCCTTTGAAAATGAGCAGTTCTTC
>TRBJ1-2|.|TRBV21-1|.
CASSKLGQAYGYTF
TGTGCCAGCAGCAAATTGGGTCAGGCCTATGGCTACACCTTC
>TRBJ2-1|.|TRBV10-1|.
CASRGRGGLNEQFF
TGCGCCAGCAGAGGCAGGGGGGGTCTGAATGAGCAGTTCTTC
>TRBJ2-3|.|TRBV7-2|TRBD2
CASSPQTSGRKADTQYF
TGTGCCAGCAGCCCGCAGACTAGCGGGAGGAAGGCAGATACGCAGTATTTT
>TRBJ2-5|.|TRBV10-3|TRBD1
CAISRIRQGSKETQYF
TGTGCCATCAGTCGAATACGACAGGGGAGCAAAGAGACCCAGTACTTC
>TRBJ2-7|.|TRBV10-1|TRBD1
CASSDGTAYEQYF
TGCGCCAGCAGTGATGGGACAGCGTACGAGCAGTACTTC
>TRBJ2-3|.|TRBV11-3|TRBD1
CASSLGDRGRTDTQYF
TGTGCCAGCAGCTTAGGGGACAGGGGTAGAACAGATACGCAGTATTTT